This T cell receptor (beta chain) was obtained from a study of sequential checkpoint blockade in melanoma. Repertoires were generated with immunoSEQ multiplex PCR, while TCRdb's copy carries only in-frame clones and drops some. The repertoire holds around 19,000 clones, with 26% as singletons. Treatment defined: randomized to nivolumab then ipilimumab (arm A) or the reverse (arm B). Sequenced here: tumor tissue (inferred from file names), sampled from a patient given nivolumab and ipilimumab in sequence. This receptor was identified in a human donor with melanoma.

Here the CDR3 DNA reads TGCGCCAGCAGCCGTCCTAGCGGGAGCTCCTACAATGAGCAGTTCTTC. This translates into CASSRPSGSSYNEQFF. V gene TRBV5-1 combines with J gene TRBJ2-1; 10 nucleotides align to TRBD2. The CDR3 length is 16 residues. The germline V gene has CDR1 SGHRS and CDR2 YFSETQ. Trimming took 4 bases from V and 0 from J; bases not matched to a gene: 4. The full variable domain, rest sourced from reference TRBV5-1 and TRBJ2-1, is KAGVTQTPRYLIKTRGQQVTLSCSPISGHRSVSWYQQTPGQGLQFLFEYFSETQRNKGNFPGRFSGRQFSNSRSEMNVSTLELGDSALYLCASSRPSGSSYNEQFFGPGTRLTVL.